These T cell receptor beta chains were read from a single sample in a study of cytomegalovirus exposure and HLA in healthy donors. The table came from immunoSEQ multiplex PCR; TCRdb's copy has only in-frame clones and leaves some out. This repertoire includes over 120,000 clones. The material sequenced was PBMCs. The receptors shown here come from a male donor in good health and CMV-seronegative. CDR3s include the opening cysteine and the closing phenylalanine or tryptophan. The D gene is left open where the match is weak.

CDR3	DNA	J	D	V
CASQETTRGATGEQYF	TGTGCCAGCCAAGAAACTACTCGGGGGGCGACGGGCGAGCAGTACTTC	TRBJ2-7	NA	TRBV7-9
CASSLGQGTGELFF	TGTGCCAGCAGCCTGGGACAGGGCACCGGGGAGCTGTTTTTT	TRBJ2-2	TRBD1	TRBV13
CASSGIGTGGTDTQYF	TGTGCCAGCAGCGGGATAGGGACAGGGGGCACAGATACGCAGTATTTT	TRBJ2-3	TRBD1	TRBV9
CASSLTGGSSTEAFF	TGTGCCAGCAGTTTGACAGGGGGGTCGAGTACTGAAGCTTTCTTT	TRBJ1-1	TRBD1	TRBV6-5
CAWNPRGHYEQYF	TGTGCCTGGAATCCCAGGGGGCACTACGAGCAGTACTTC	TRBJ2-7	TRBD1	TRBV30
CASSLKGAVDEQYF	TGCGCCAGCAGCTTGAAGGGGGCAGTCGACGAGCAGTACTTC	TRBJ2-7	TRBD1	TRBV5-1
CASSVAGSSYEQYF	TGTGCCAGTAGTGTGGCAGGCAGCTCCTACGAGCAGTACTTC	TRBJ2-7	NA	TRBV19
CASSLSGVSGNQPQHF	TGTGCCAGCAGCTTGTCAGGGGTTAGTGGCAATCAGCCCCAGCATTTT	TRBJ1-5	NA	TRBV7-2
CSALVTFEAFF	TGCAGTGCTCTTGTAACTTTTGAAGCTTTCTTT	TRBJ1-1	NA	TRBV20-1
CASSLPPDRGRGTEAFF	TGTGCCAGCAGCCTCCCCCCGGACAGGGGACGGGGCACTGAAGCTTTCTTT	TRBJ1-1	TRBD1	TRBV27
CASSYRTNSYGYTF	TGTGCCAGTAGTTACCGGACAAATTCCTATGGCTACACCTTC	TRBJ1-2	NA	TRBV19
CASSQVVESSYEQYF	TGCGCCAGCAGCCAAGTGGTCGAGAGCTCCTACGAGCAGTACTTC	TRBJ2-7	NA	TRBV4-3
CASSSSQGADTGELFF	TGTGCCAGCAGCTCTTCGCAGGGGGCAGACACCGGGGAGCTGTTTTTT	TRBJ2-2	TRBD1	TRBV7-9
CASTLATGELFF	TGTGCCTCGACATTGGCCACCGGGGAGCTGTTTTTT	TRBJ2-2	NA	TRBV28
CASSVGTGGLTEAFF	TGTGCCAGCTCAGTAGGGACAGGTGGGTTGACTGAAGCTTTCTTT	TRBJ1-1	TRBD1	TRBV18
CASSSPTGNQETQYF	TGTGCCAGCAGTAGCCCAACAGGGAACCAAGAGACCCAGTACTTC	TRBJ2-5	NA	TRBV6-5
CAWSDESGTEAFF	TGTGCCTGGAGTGACGAATCAGGCACTGAAGCTTTCTTT	TRBJ1-1	NA	TRBV30
CASSLDSNYGYTF	TGCGCCAGCAGCTTGGACAGTAACTATGGCTACACCTTC	TRBJ1-2	NA	TRBV5-1
CASSRGGQGIGSPLHF	TGTGCCAGCAGCAGGGGGGGGCAGGGGATAGGCTCACCCCTCCACTTT	TRBJ1-6	NA	TRBV7-2
CASSQTLQRGNTIYF	TGTGCCAGCAGCCAAACTCTACAGAGAGGAAACACCATATATTTT	TRBJ1-3	NA	TRBV14
CAWATPGDVLHQPQHF	TGTGCCTGGGCGACCCCCGGAGATGTTCTTCATCAGCCCCAGCATTTT	TRBJ1-5	NA	TRBV30
CASSPLPGDEKLFF	TGTGCCAGCTCACCTCTACCCGGGGATGAAAAACTGTTTTTT	TRBJ1-4	NA	TRBV18
CASIGVGGTEAFF	TGTGCCAGCATCGGGGTCGGAGGCACTGAAGCTTTCTTT	TRBJ1-1	NA	TRBV25-1
CASSQRAGPRWGYEQYF	TGTGCCAGTAGTCAAAGAGCGGGCCCTCGGTGGGGATACGAGCAGTACTTC	TRBJ2-7	NA	TRBV19
CASSIQGYTDTQYF	TGCGCCAGCAGCATACAGGGATACACAGATACGCAGTATTTT	TRBJ2-3	NA	TRBV5-1
CASSLRSGPRGYTF	TGTGCCAGCAGCTTAAGATCGGGTCCGCGGGGCTACACCTTC	TRBJ1-2	NA	TRBV5-6
CASSLASTGNYEQYF	TGTGCCAGCAGCTTAGCCTCTACAGGGAACTACGAGCAGTACTTC	TRBJ2-7	NA	TRBV11-3
CASSLGLAAGELFF	TGTGCCAGCAGCCTAGGACTAGCGGCCGGGGAGCTGTTTTTT	TRBJ2-2	TRBD2	TRBV7-2
CASSLGGYDYEQYF	TGCGCCAGCAGCTTGGGAGGGTACGACTACGAGCAGTACTTC	TRBJ2-7	NA	TRBV5-1
CASSQEGGGRTYTEAFF	TGCGCCAGCAGCCAAGAAGGAGGAGGCAGAACCTACACTGAAGCTTTCTTT	TRBJ1-1	NA	TRBV4-1
CASSLGALQAGNTIYF	TGTGCCAGCAGCTTGGGGGCTCTTCAGGCTGGAAACACCATATATTTT	TRBJ1-3	NA	TRBV5-6
CASSWNRGSYEQYF	TGTGCCAGCAGTTGGAACAGGGGGTCCTACGAGCAGTACTTC	TRBJ2-7	TRBD1	TRBV6-5
CASSYQGRHYGYTF	TGTGCCAGCAGTTACCAGGGCCGACACTATGGCTACACCTTC	TRBJ1-2	NA	TRBV6-5
CASSYFRTANTEAFF	TGTGCCAGCAGTTACTTCCGGACAGCGAACACTGAAGCTTTCTTT	TRBJ1-1	NA	TRBV6-5
CASSLTGLGEQYF	TGTGCCAGCAGCCTGACAGGGCTCGGCGAGCAGTACTTC	TRBJ2-7	TRBD1	TRBV5-6
CASGGEWNEQFF	TGTGCCAGCGGTGGAGAATGGAATGAGCAGTTCTTC	TRBJ2-1	NA	TRBV27
CASSLRDGGDSPLHF	TGCGCCAGCAGCCTCCGGGACGGAGGGGATTCACCCCTCCACTTT	TRBJ1-6	NA	TRBV5-1
CAWSEGLLSTDTQYF	TGTGCCTGGAGTGAAGGACTACTAAGCACAGATACGCAGTATTTT	TRBJ2-3	NA	TRBV30
CAISESTGGTVGEQYF	TGTGCCATCAGTGAGTCGACTGGCGGGACCGTAGGCGAGCAGTACTTC	TRBJ2-7	NA	TRBV10-3
CASSSRVRRETQYF	TGTGCCAGTAGTTCCAGGGTTAGGCGAGAGACCCAGTACTTC	TRBJ2-5	NA	TRBV19
CASSLGGGNEQYF	TGTGCCAGCAGCTTAGGGGGGGGGAATGAGCAGTACTTC	TRBJ2-7	TRBD2	TRBV7-7
CASSLGGTVPYEQYF	TGTGCCAGCAGTTTAGGCGGGACAGTTCCCTACGAGCAGTACTTC	TRBJ2-7	NA	TRBV27
CASSQGLGGGGGDTQYF	TGCGCCAGCAGCCAGGGACTAGGAGGGGGGGGCGGAGATACGCAGTATTTT	TRBJ2-3	TRBD2	TRBV4-3
CASGPGGSENTEAFF	TGTGCTAGTGGCCCGGGAGGGTCGGAGAACACTGAAGCTTTCTTT	TRBJ1-1	NA	TRBV12-5
CASSQDPHRVIDYGYTF	TGCGCCAGCAGCCAAGATCCCCACAGGGTCATCGACTATGGCTACACCTTC	TRBJ1-2	NA	TRBV4-3
CASSLVQRGITSTDTQYF	TGTGCCAGCAGCTTAGTCCAGCGGGGCATTACTAGCACAGATACGCAGTATTTT	TRBJ2-3	TRBD2	TRBV7-8
CASSLPVYGYTF	TGTGCCAGCAGTTTACCCGTATATGGCTACACCTTC	TRBJ1-2	NA	TRBV28